This T cell receptor beta chain was observed in a study of molecular identifiers for immune sequencing clone quantification. When naive CD8 T cells were sorted, they were gated as CD8+CD4-CCR7+CD45RA+. The CDR3 totals 14 residues. Germline V lookup: CDR1 SEHNR, CDR2 FQNEAQ (reference sequence). Trimming stripped 1 base from V and 4 bases from J, with 10 bases between. TCRdb re-called the PCR reads with MiXCR, one entry per CDR3 protein. The repertoire includes 20,000 or so distinct CDR3 sequences, about 20% of them detected once, and about 6.4% sits in the top ten. This clonotype appeared many times. The sample comprised naive CD8+ T cells from blood, with Jurkat cell RNA spiked in. Subset reported: FACS-sorted CD8+CD4-CCR7+CD45RA+ naive T cells. The source of this sequence is a human donor in good health. Some libraries in this study had Jurkat cell RNA spiked in. The chain links TRBV7-9 to TRBJ1-1; D uncertain. This chain's CDR3 is CASSLGNSGTEAFF. The CDR3 DNA reads TGTGCCAGCAGCTTAGGGAACAGTGGCACTGAAGCTTTCTTT.